This T cell receptor (beta chain) was sequenced for a study of blood T cells in healthy people across ages. Per the germline V gene, CDR1 is MNHEY and CDR2 is SMNVEV (reference sequence). The ends lost 5 bases at V and 4 bases at J; junction bases unmatched: 5. The CDR3 loop spans 15 amino acids. On this clonotype itself: Its antigen is not known.

Primers used in a second PCR of about 6 to 12 cycles were a sample-barcoded 5' primer and a J-beta primer mix. TCRdb recomputed calls from the 5' RACE reads with MiXCR, one row per CDR3 protein. Altogether hundreds of thousands of distinct CDR3 sequences are present, around 42% being singletons, with the ten largest covering about a fifth. Regarding the study as a whole: Any changes in expanded clonotypes were possibly confounded, as donor CMV status remained unknown.

The chain has TRBV27 and TRBJ2-7, with 13 bases aligning to TRBD2. The sequenced material came from blood. This sequence was found in a man in his fifties or sixties in good health. CDR3 protein: CASSPLGLAGYEQYF. CDR3 coding DNA: TGTGCCAGCAGTCCTCTGGGACTAGCGGGGTACGAGCAGTACTTC.